This paragraph reports one T cell receptor (beta chain). The target of this receptor is not known. Base qualities are not provided; no much larger clone lies one nucleotide away. The sample comes from a study of type 1 regulatory T cells (dated by TCRdb to 2020 to 2023). For the wider study: The study characterized an in vitro protocol that generated a Tr1-enriched, alloantigen-specific CD4 T cell product named T-allo10. T-allo10 was being tested clinically in patients with hematological malignancies who were undergoing allogeneic hematopoietic stem cell transplantation. The paper as a whole reports these results and caveats: A more restricted TCR repertoire was observed in Tr1 cells than in non-Tr1 cells, and this restriction was interpreted in the study as alloantigen-induced clonal expansion.

CDR1 and CDR2 are read off the germline V gene (reference sequence) as SEHNR and FQNEAQ. The trim is 2 bases for V and 0 bases for J, with a gap of 8 bases between the germline ends. The CDR3 has 15 amino acids, counting the end cysteine and phenylalanine. Only the CDR3 portion is preserved as DNA: 45 bases, with reading frame beginning at the first base. Sequencing was performed on an Illumina MiSeq. TCRdb reprocessed the public reads (quality trimming at Q25 with fastp, clone calling with MiXCR) and kept in-frame beta chains. One record per CDR3 amino acid sequence lists the most common genes and DNA. The sample data list fewer than 80,000 distinct CDR3 sequences, and roughly 20% of these were observed just once. The top ten clones comprise roughly 8.3% of the sample.

The sample taken for sequencing was cultured type 1 regulatory T (Tr1) cells, either the whole culture or a sorted fraction (not recorded which). The sample's cell subset or site, from its label and the paper: type 1 regulatory T cells sorted from the T-allo10 product. This clonotype originated in a human donor in good health. The rearrangement combines TRBV7-9 with TRBJ2-1; there is no confident call for the D gene. The CDR3 has the sequence CASSLKLSSYNEQFF. The sequence in DNA is TGTGCCAGCAGCTTAAAACTCAGCTCCTACAATGAGCAGTTCTTC.